This passage covers 18 T cell receptor beta chains from one sample sequenced in a study of T-cell memory formation after mild COVID-19 (dated by TCRdb to the early 2020s). The method was 5' RACE. Sequencing was performed on an Illumina NovaSeq 6000. The public reads were reanalyzed by TCRdb: fastp trimming at Q25, MiXCR alignment, in-frame beta chains only. Each entry merges the rows of one CDR3 protein and shows their most common DNA and genes. The sample table records about 140,000 distinct CDR3 sequences; roughly 15% of these occur just once. The biggest ten clones account for roughly 15% of the sample. The sequenced sample was PBMCs or a T cell subset sorted from them (not recorded which). These receptors were obtained from an adult woman who had mild COVID-19 (a few samples of this study predate the infection). The sample titles of this study are shuffled in the database, so cell type and time point are left out; the donor was told from shared clones.

V and J are TRBV5-1 and TRBJ2-6; 9 nucleotides align to TRBD1. Germline V gene data show CDR1 as SGHRS and CDR2 as YFSETQ. V dropped 9 bases and J dropped 3; count of bases not matched to a gene: 16. The CDR3 length is 18 residues. As DNA, the CDR3 is TGCGCCACCTCGCCGGGACAGGGCCTGATGGGTGGGGCCAACGTCCTGACTTTC. It codes for CATSPGQGLMGGANVLTF.

The genes are TRBV2 and TRBJ1-2; D unclear. The germline CDR1 and CDR2 sequences are SNHLY and FYNNEI. V was cut by 9 bases and J by 4 bases, with 12 bases left in between. The length of the CDR3 is 12 residues. CDR3 sequence (DNA): TGTGCCAGTGCCGGGAATTCCTATGGCTACACCTTC. Its translation: CASAGNSYGYTF.

V is TRBV4-1 and J is TRBJ1-3; D not resolved. Germline values: CDR1 MGHRA, CDR2 YSYEKL. The CDR3 length is 17 residues. V gave up 2 bases and J gave up 0 bases, with 14 bases separating them. Written as DNA, the CDR3 is TGCGCCAGCAGCCAAAACGAGAGGATGACCTCTGGAAACACCATATATTTT. Translated: CASSQNERMTSGNTIYF.

This clonotype turned up a few times. The rearrangement uses TRBV29-1 and TRBJ1-1; 7 nucleotides agree with TRBD1. Germline V lookup: CDR1 SQVTM, CDR2 ANQGSEA. The CDR3 is 14 residues long. The V and J ends lost 5 bases and 4 bases, in that order; junction bases with no gene match: 10. The CDR3 reads CSVSYRGGSTEAFF. The DNA of the CDR3 is TGCAGCGTTTCCTACAGGGGCGGAAGCACTGAAGCTTTCTTT.

V gene TRBV2 combines with J gene TRBJ2-3; possibly TRBD1 for D (6 bases). Trimming stripped 4 bases from V and 4 bases from J, with 9 bases between. The CDR3 runs to 13 residues. Germline CDR1 SNHLY, CDR2 FYNNEI. CDR3 loop: CASSVNRADTQYF. The CDR3 region has the DNA TGTGCCAGCAGTGTTAACAGGGCAGATACGCAGTATTTT.

This chain connects TRBV6-5 to TRBJ2-7; 13 nucleotides line up with TRBD2. The V and J ends lost 10 bases and 4 bases, in that order; junction bases with no gene match: 4. Germline V lookup: CDR1 MNHEY, CDR2 SVGAGI. The CDR3 spans 13 residues. The DNA for the CDR3 is TGTGCCACCAGGACTAGCGGGAGATACGAGCAGTACTTC. Protein: CATRTSGRYEQYF.

There are a few counts of this clonotype. The chain joins TRBV9 to TRBJ1-3; D ambiguous. The CDR3 sequence is 12 residues long. Germline V gene sequence: CDR1 SGDLS, CDR2 YYNGEE. Trimming removed 2 bases at V and 8 bases at J, with 8 bases between. CDR3 nucleotide sequence: TGTGCCAGCAGCGTCAGGTGGGACACCATATATTTT. Translating gives CASSVRWDTIYF. The variable domain in full, completed from reference TRBV9 and TRBJ1-3, reads DSGVTQTPKHLITATGQRVTLRCSPRSGDLSVYWYQQSLDQGLQFLIQYYNGEERAKGNILERFSAQQFPDLHSELNLSSLELGDSALYFCASSVRWDTIYFGEGSWLTVV.

This clonotype was seen a few times. V and J are TRBV16 and TRBJ2-1; D ambiguous. CDR1 KGHSY and CDR2 FQNENV come from the germline V gene. Between the trimmed V and J ends, which lost 2 bases and 3 bases, there was a span of 11 bases. The CDR3 is made up of 15 amino acids. The CDR3 DNA follows: TGTGCCAGCAGCCAAGCTGCCAAAAACTACAATGAGCAGTTCTTC. This translates into CASSQAAKNYNEQFF.

In its sample, this clonotype was seen a few times. CDR3 protein: CASSLAAGTEQYF. The CDR3 coding sequence is TGTGCCAGCAGCTTAGCTGCAGGGACCGAGCAGTACTTC. This chain joins TRBV7-9 and TRBJ2-7; D tentatively fits TRBD1 or TRBD2 (5 bases each). The germline V gene encodes CDR1 SEHNR and CDR2 FQNEAQ (reference sequence). The V and J ends lost 0 bases and 6 bases respectively, with 9 bases between them. The CDR3 covers 13 residues.

This clonotype was seen a handful of times. The CDR3 loop is CASSLFSSGSQETQYF. For the CDR3, the DNA is TGTGCCAGCAGCTTATTCAGTTCCGGTTCACAAGAGACCCAGTACTTC. The V gene is TRBV11-2, the J gene TRBJ2-5; D unclear. V was shortened by 2 bases and J by 2 bases, with 15 bases between the two germline ends. The germline CDR1 and CDR2 sequences are SGHAT and FQNNGV. The CDR3 spans 16 residues.

There are a few counts of this clonotype. The CDR3 sequence is CASSWAAGTGTNTEAFF. The CDR3 coding sequence is TGTGCCAGCAGTTGGGCTGCCGGGACAGGGACGAACACTGAAGCTTTCTTT. The chain has TRBV5-5 and TRBJ1-1; 9 bases match TRBD1. The junction had 12 bases not matched to a gene; V was cut back by 5 bases and J by 1 base. Per germline, CDR1 SGHKS and CDR2 YYEKEE (reference sequence). The CDR3 is 17 amino acids. Looking up the rest from reference TRBV5-5 and TRBJ1-1 gives the full variable domain: DAGVTQSPTHLIKTRGQQVTLRCSPISGHKSVSWYQQVLGQGPQFIFQYYEKEERGRGNFPDRFSARQFPNYSSELNVNALLLGDSALYLCASSWAAGTGTNTEAFFGQGTRLTVV.

This clonotype was seen a handful of times. The chain is built from TRBV5-1 and TRBJ2-1; D not resolved. The germline V gene encodes CDR1 SGHRS and CDR2 YFSETQ. CDR3 length: 12 residues. The V end was cut by 4 bases, the J end by 9 bases, with 11 bases between. In nucleotides, the CDR3 is TGCGCCAGCAGCGGCACCCCGGCTGAGCAGTTCTTC. It specifies CASSGTPAEQFF.

In its sample, this clonotype was seen once. The chain employs TRBV12-3 or TRBV12-4 and TRBJ2-1; 14 nucleotides align to TRBD2. After removal of 3 bases from V and 6 bases from J, the junction contained 13 bases not matched to a gene. This CDR3 spans 19 amino acids. Here the CDR3 reads CASSFIGTSGGPGCNEQFF. The CDR3 DNA follows: TGTGCCAGCAGTTTCATAGGGACTAGCGGGGGCCCAGGCTGCAATGAGCAGTTCTTC.

This clonotype has just a few counts. The chain links TRBV7-2 to TRBJ1-5; no clear D gene. The germline V gene has CDR1 SGHTA and CDR2 FQGNSA. Trimming took off 1 base at V and 5 bases at J, with 6 bases between the two ends. This CDR3 region has 13 residues. CDR3 amino acids: CASSLGRYQPQHF. Written as DNA, the CDR3 is TGTGCCAGCAGCTTAGGTCGATATCAGCCCCAGCATTTT.

This clonotype was detected a few times. The CDR3 region has the DNA TGTGCCAGCAGATCGACAGGTTTTGAGAAGCAGTACTTC. Its protein is CASRSTGFEKQYF. The rearrangement uses TRBV6-5 and TRBJ2-7; weak D call: TRBD1 (6 bases). The CDR3 is made up of 13 amino acids. The germline CDR1 and CDR2 sequences are MNHEY and SVGAGI. Trimming took 6 bases from V and 8 from J, leaving 17 bases between them.

The chain recombines TRBV10-3 with TRBJ2-1, with D tentatively TRBD1 (5 bases). Germline V gives CDR1 ENHRY, CDR2 SYGVKD. This CDR3 has 12 residues. Trimming stripped 6 bases from V and 6 bases from J, with 9 bases between. In DNA, the CDR3 is TGTGCCATCAGCTTCCAGGGCAATGAGCAGTTCTTC. Translated: CAISFQGNEQFF.

The V gene is TRBV28, the J gene TRBJ2-7; TRBD2 might be the D (6 bases). There are 15 residues in the CDR3. The V end was cut by 3 bases, the J end by 9 bases, with 21 bases between. Per germline, CDR1 MDHEN and CDR2 SYDVKM. CDR3 DNA sequence: TGTGCCAGCAGTTTCGGGAGTCGGGAACTTACGAGGCAGTACTTC. Translation: CASSFGSRELTRQYF. The whole variable domain, remainder taken from reference TRBV28 and TRBJ2-7, is DVKVTQSSRYLVKRTGEKVFLECVQDMDHENMFWYRQDPGLGLRLIYFSYDVKMKEKGDIPEGYSVSREKKERFSLILESASTNQTSMYLCASSFGSRELTRQYFGPGTRLTVT.

The chain employs TRBV5-1 and TRBJ2-5; perhaps TRBD1 as D (6 bases). This CDR3 has 15 residues. From germline, CDR1 is SGHRS and CDR2 YFSETQ. Trimming pared 4 bases from V and 1 base from J, leaving 14 bases between. In DNA, the CDR3 is TGCGCCAGCAGCATGCAACAGGGCCCCCAAGAGACCCAGTACTTC. Amino acid sequence: CASSMQQGPQETQYF.